This T cell receptor (beta chain) came from a study of post-analysis software for immune sequencing data. Whole-study results and caveats: By F measure, strong co-clustering occurred among samples prepared in the same batch. There were a handful of TRBV segments more frequent in patients than controls, and TRBV5-6, TRBV5-1 and TRBV20-1 were among them. Multiple sclerosis was associated with a significant reduction in normalized Chao1 diversity relative to controls.

Unique molecular identifiers were carried by the TCR beta cDNA libraries. Input of about 0.95 to 10 million T cells yielded roughly 0.5 million cDNA molecules. From the PCR reads, TCRdb called clonotypes with MiXCR, one entry per CDR3 protein. The table records about 770,000 distinct CDR3 sequences, roughly 46% of them present only once. The V gene's germline CDR1 is SGHNT and CDR2 YENEEA. The trim removed 5 bases at V and 1 base at J, leaving 18 bases unmatched. The CDR3 length is 20 residues. With regard to this clonotype: Its specificity is unknown.

The V call is TRBV11-3, the J call TRBJ2-1; 9 bases line up with TRBD2. The clonotype was recovered from a girl between 10 and 17 years old with multiple sclerosis. The sample taken for sequencing was blood. CDR3 sequence (DNA): TGTGCCAGCAGCCGGACCTTAGCGGGAGCAGGCCGGGGGTCCTACAATGAGCAGTTCTTC. Amino acid sequence: CASSRTLAGAGRGSYNEQFF.